Listed below are T cell receptor beta chains from one sample, sequenced in a study of cytomegalovirus exposure and HLA in healthy donors. Some clones are missing from TCRdb's copy, which holds only in-frame ones; the method was immunoSEQ multiplex PCR. The table for this sample gives about 60,000 clones. The material sequenced was PBMCs. The receptors here all came from a middle-aged man in good health and CMV-seropositive. CDR3s include the opening cysteine and the closing phenylalanine or tryptophan. A D gene is named only where the DNA matches it firmly.

V: TRBV10-3
J: TRBJ2-7
D: .
CDR3: CAISESLSYVVHEQYF
DNA: TGTGCCATCAGTGAGTCTTTGAGCTATGTCGTCCACGAGCAGTACTTC

V: TRBV10-1
J: TRBJ2-7
D: .
CDR3: CASSFLPRTRGPYEQYF
DNA: TGCGCCAGCAGCTTTCTTCCCCGCACAAGAGGCCCCTACGAGCAGTACTTC

V: TRBV18
J: TRBJ1-1
D: TRBD1
CDR3: CASSPIGQAEAFF
DNA: TGTGCCAGCTCACCAATCGGACAGGCTGAAGCTTTCTTT

V: TRBV28
J: TRBJ1-1
D: .
CDR3: CASGTVNTEAFF
DNA: TGTGCCAGCGGAACAGTTAACACTGAAGCTTTCTTT

V: TRBV7-9
J: TRBJ2-7
D: .
CDR3: CASSWQGNEQYF
DNA: TGTGCCAGCAGCTGGCAGGGGAACGAGCAGTACTTC

V: TRBV7-9
J: TRBJ1-3
D: TRBD1
CDR3: CASSHDDRVYGNTIYF
DNA: TGTGCCAGCAGCCACGACGACAGGGTATATGGAAACACCATATATTTT

V: TRBV10-3
J: TRBJ1-1
D: .
CDR3: CAISQGLRNTEAFF
DNA: TGTGCCATCAGTCAGGGACTCAGGAACACTGAAGCTTTCTTT

V: TRBV7-6
J: TRBJ2-2
D: .
CDR3: CASSLGTGTGELFF
DNA: TGTGCCAGCAGCTTAGGGACGGGGACCGGGGAGCTGTTTTTT

V: TRBV20-1
J: TRBJ2-7
D: .
CDR3: CSARDNYEQYF
DNA: TGCAGTGCTAGAGATAACTACGAGCAGTACTTC

V: TRBV29-1
J: TRBJ1-1
D: .
CDR3: CSVGLGAFF
DNA: TGCAGCGTTGGCCTCGGAGCTTTCTTT

V: TRBV7-3
J: TRBJ1-1
D: .
CDR3: CASSPRRDTEAFF
DNA: TGTGCCAGCAGCCCTCGGCGGGACACTGAAGCTTTCTTT

V: TRBV15
J: TRBJ1-1
D: .
CDR3: CATSMDTLNTEAFF
DNA: TGTGCCACCAGCATGGACACCCTGAACACTGAAGCTTTCTTT

V: TRBV6-5
J: TRBJ2-7
D: .
CDR3: CASSYSSRSSYEQYF
DNA: TGTGCCAGCAGTTACTCGAGTCGGAGCTCCTACGAGCAGTACTTC

V: TRBV11-1
J: TRBJ1-2
D: .
CDR3: CASSLASGDYGYTF
DNA: TGTGCCAGCAGCCTTGCCTCAGGGGACTATGGCTACACCTTC

V: TRBV7-9
J: TRBJ2-7
D: .
CDR3: CASSGQRTTYEQYF
DNA: TGTGCCAGCAGTGGACAGAGGACCACCTACGAGCAGTACTTC

V: TRBV5-1
J: TRBJ2-1
D: TRBD2
CDR3: CASSLVPSGLASYNEQFF
DNA: TGCGCCAGCAGCTTGGTTCCCTCGGGACTAGCGTCATACAATGAGCAGTTCTTC

V: TRBV6-5
J: TRBJ1-1
D: .
CDR3: CASIRGETEAFF
DNA: TGTGCCAGCATACGGGGAGAAACTGAAGCTTTCTTT

V: TRBV10-1
J: TRBJ1-5
D: TRBD1
CDR3: CASGGQGLGSNQPQHF
DNA: TGCGCCAGCGGGGGACAGGGGTTGGGGAGCAATCAGCCCCAGCATTTT

V: TRBV7-9
J: TRBJ1-2
D: .
CDR3: CASSWSGNYGYTF
DNA: TGTGCCAGCAGCTGGTCCGGGAACTATGGCTACACCTTC

V: TRBV6-5
J: TRBJ2-7
D: .
CDR3: CASSYSKGFHEQYF
DNA: TGTGCCAGCAGTTACTCGAAGGGGTTCCACGAGCAGTACTTC

V: TRBV4-2
J: TRBJ2-3
D: TRBD2
CDR3: CASSQEYASGVGYTQYF
DNA: TGTGCCAGCAGCCAAGAATACGCTAGCGGGGTAGGGTATACGCAGTATTTT

V: TRBV27
J: TRBJ1-2
D: TRBD1
CDR3: CASSLWKGAYGYTF
DNA: TGTGCCAGCAGTTTATGGAAGGGGGCCTATGGCTACACCTTC

V: TRBV4-3
J: TRBJ2-1
D: TRBD2
CDR3: CASSQDVSSGAAGNEQFF
DNA: TGCGCCAGCAGCCAAGACGTGTCTAGCGGGGCGGCGGGTAATGAGCAGTTCTTC

V: TRBV30
J: TRBJ1-5
D: TRBD1
CDR3: CAWRGQGADQPQHF
DNA: TGTGCCTGGAGGGGGCAGGGGGCGGATCAGCCCCAGCATTTT

V: TRBV19
J: TRBJ2-3
D: .
CDR3: CASSIEADSPDTQYF
DNA: TGTGCCAGTAGTATAGAGGCAGATTCCCCAGATACGCAGTATTTT

V: TRBV4-3
J: TRBJ2-1
D: .
CDR3: CASSQDPERLSYNEQFF
DNA: TGCGCCAGCAGCCAAGATCCGGAGCGCCTCTCCTACAATGAGCAGTTCTTC